This entry features one T cell receptor beta chain sequence. These data originate in a study of shared clonotypes between healthy human individuals. The germline CDR1 and CDR2 sequences are SGHRS and YFSETQ. Trimming removed 0 bases from V and 5 bases from J; junction bases left unmatched: 5. There are 15 residues in the CDR3. Adult Caucasians living in Nashville, Tennessee made up all of the donors. Researchers drew on approximately 92 million PBMCs for genomic DNA from unsorted samples. Several immunoSEQ 96-well plates shared each subset's DNA, each plate a replicate. Source study methods: There were no quality scores in the junction-only immunoSEQ sequences, so filtering differed. Method: immunoSEQ multiplex PCR; TCRdb's copy keeps in-frame clones and lacks some. V and J calls and clone size are as listed in that table; D and trimming were resolved from the DNA. The sample lists about 600,000 clones, around 76% occurring once.

Sequencing was performed on PBMCs. The rearrangement joins TRBV5-1 to TRBJ2-5; the match to TRBD1 covers 9 bases. The TCR comes from a woman aged 40 to 50 in good health. Some clones in this sample may be carry-over from other donors' samples. CDR3 residues: CASSLEGQGGETQYF. The CDR3 DNA sequence: TGCGCCAGCAGCTTGGAGGGACAGGGTGGGGAGACCCAGTACTTC.